The clone carrying this TCR beta chain appeared a few times. No antigen is known for it. Cells stained for CD3, CD4, CD8, CD45RA, CD27 and viability were sorted into four CD45RA/CD27 subsets. The entry originates in a study of naive and memory T cell subsets. Overall study findings and caveats: Naive repertoires, especially CD8, held a few larger clonotypes, possibly memory cells re-expressing CD45RA.

An equimolar mix of two oligonucleotides served as the beta constant-region primer for TRBC1 and TRBC2. The ligated cDNA underwent four PCR rounds using SP2 and nested alpha and beta constant-region primers. Using its own MiXCR run on the UMI-ligation and nested PCR reads, TCRdb lists one record per CDR3 protein. The data contain over 100,000 distinct CDR3 sequences, 14% of them singletons. V was clipped by 3 bases and J by 0 bases, with 14 bases between them. Germline V lookup: CDR1 DFQATT, CDR2 SNEGSKA (reference sequence). The CDR3 totals 15 residues. The origin of this receptor is a human donor in good health. J is TRBJ1-2 and V is TRBV20-1; D is unresolved. The sequencing sample was made of naive CD8+ T cells from blood. The CDR3 nucleotides are TGCAGTGCTAGGGTCGCCGGCTCCGCTAACTATGGCTACACCTTC. This gives the protein CSARVAGSANYGYTF.